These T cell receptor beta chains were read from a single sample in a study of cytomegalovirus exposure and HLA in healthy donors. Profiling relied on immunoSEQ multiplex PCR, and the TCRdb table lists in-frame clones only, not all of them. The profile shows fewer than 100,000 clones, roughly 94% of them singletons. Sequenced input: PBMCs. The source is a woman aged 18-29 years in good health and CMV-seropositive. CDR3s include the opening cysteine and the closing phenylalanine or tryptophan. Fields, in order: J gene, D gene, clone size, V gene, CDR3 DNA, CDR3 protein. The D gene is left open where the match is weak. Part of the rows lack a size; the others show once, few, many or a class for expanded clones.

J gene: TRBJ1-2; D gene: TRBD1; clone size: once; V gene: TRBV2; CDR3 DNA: TGTGCCAGCAGTGAAAGGACAGGGGCGGTCTATGGCTACACCTTC; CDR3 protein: CASSERTGAVYGYTF
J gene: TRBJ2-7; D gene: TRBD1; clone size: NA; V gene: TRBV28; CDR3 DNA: TGTGCCAGCAGTCCTGGGACAGGGGTAGATTACGAGCAGTACTTC; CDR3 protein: CASSPGTGVDYEQYF
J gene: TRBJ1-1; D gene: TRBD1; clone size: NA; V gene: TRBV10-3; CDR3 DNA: TGTGCCATCAGTGAGTTAATACAGGGGACAAACACTGAAGCTTTCTTT; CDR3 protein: CAISELIQGTNTEAFF
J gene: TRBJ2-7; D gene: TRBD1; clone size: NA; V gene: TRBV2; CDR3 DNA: TGTGCCAGGATGATACCGGGACAGGGGAACTACGAGCAGTACTTC; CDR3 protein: CARMIPGQGNYEQYF
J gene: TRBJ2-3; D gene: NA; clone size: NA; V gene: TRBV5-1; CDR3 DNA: TGCGCCAGCAGCTTGAGGGGTTACACAGATACGCAGTATTTT; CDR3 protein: CASSLRGYTDTQYF
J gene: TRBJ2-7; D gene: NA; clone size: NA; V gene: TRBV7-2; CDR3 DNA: TGTGCCAGCAGCCCCCTAGCGACCGAGCAGTACTTC; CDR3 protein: CASSPLATEQYF
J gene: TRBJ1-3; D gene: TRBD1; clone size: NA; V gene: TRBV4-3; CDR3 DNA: TGCGCCAGCAGCCAAGATAGGGGACAGCCTGGAAACACCATATATTTT; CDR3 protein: CASSQDRGQPGNTIYF
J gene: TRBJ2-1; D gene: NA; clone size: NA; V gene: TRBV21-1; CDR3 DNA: TGTGCCAGCACCACCGACAAAGGTGGCAATGAGCAGTTCTTC; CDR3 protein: CASTTDKGGNEQFF
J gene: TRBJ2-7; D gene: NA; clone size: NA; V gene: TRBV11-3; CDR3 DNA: TGTGCCAGCAGCGGGGGAGGGGGCTCCTACGAGCAGTACTTC; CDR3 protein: CASSGGGGSYEQYF
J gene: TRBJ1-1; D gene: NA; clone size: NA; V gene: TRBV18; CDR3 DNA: TGTGCCAGCTCACCACGACAGGTTGGCACTGAAGCTTTCTTT; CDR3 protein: CASSPRQVGTEAFF
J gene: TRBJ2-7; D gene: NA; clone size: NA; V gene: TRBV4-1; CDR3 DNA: TGCGCCAGCAGCCAAGGACAGGCCTACGAGCAGTACTTC; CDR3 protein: CASSQGQAYEQYF
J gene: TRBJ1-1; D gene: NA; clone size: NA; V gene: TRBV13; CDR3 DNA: TGTGCCAGCACTAGGGGCGCTGAAGCTTTCTTT; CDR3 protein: CASTRGAEAFF
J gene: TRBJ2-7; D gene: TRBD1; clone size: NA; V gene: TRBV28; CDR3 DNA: TGTGCCAGCGACGTGACAGGGGAGGCTAACGAGCAGTACTTC; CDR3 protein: CASDVTGEANEQYF
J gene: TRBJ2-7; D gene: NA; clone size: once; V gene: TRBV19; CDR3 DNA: TGTGCCAGTAGTATACAACAGGGTCCCTACGAGCAGTACTTC; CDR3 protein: CASSIQQGPYEQYF
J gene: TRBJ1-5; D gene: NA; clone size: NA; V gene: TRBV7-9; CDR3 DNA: TGTGCCAGCAGCATACCACAAAGGGGGAAGGGCAATCAGCCCCAGCATTTT; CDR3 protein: CASSIPQRGKGNQPQHF
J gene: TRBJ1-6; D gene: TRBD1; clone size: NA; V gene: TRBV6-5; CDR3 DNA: TGTGCCAGCAGCTCCGACAGGGGGGGTTCACCCCTCCACTTT; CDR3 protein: CASSSDRGGSPLHF
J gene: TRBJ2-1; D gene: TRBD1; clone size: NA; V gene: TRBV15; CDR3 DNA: TGTGCCACCAGCAGACCGGACAGGGGGAACAATGAGCAGTTCTTC; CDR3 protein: CATSRPDRGNNEQFF
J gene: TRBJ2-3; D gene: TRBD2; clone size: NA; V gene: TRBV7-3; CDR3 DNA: TGTGCCAGCAGCCTCACTAGCGGGGGGCAGGCAGATACGCAGTATTTT; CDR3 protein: CASSLTSGGQADTQYF
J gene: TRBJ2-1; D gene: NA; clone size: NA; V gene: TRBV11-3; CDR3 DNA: TGTGCCAGCAGCCCTTCCTGCCTAAGTGTTGAGCAGTTCTTC; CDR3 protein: CASSPSCLSVEQFF
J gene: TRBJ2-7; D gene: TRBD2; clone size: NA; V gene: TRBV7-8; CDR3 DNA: TGTGCCAGCAGCTTAGATCAGCGGGGCTCCTACGAGCAGTACTTC; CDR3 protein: CASSLDQRGSYEQYF
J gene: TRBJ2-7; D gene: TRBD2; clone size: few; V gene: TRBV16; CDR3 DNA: TGTGCCAGCAGCCAAACGATTATAAGTGGACTAGCGGGGAACGGCGAGCAGTACTTC; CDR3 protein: CASSQTIISGLAGNGEQYF
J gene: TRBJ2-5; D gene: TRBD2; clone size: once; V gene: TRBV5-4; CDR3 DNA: TGTGCCAGCAGCCAAGGGGCTAGCGGGGGGGCCGGGACCCAGTACTTC; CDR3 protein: CASSQGASGGAGTQYF
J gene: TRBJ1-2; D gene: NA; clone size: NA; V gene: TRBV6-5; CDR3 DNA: TGTGCCAGCAGGAAGGAAACAGGTCTATATGGCTACACCTTC; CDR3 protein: CASRKETGLYGYTF
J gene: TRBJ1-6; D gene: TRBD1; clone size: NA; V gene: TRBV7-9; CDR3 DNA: TGTGCCAGCAGCTTAGGCCAGGGGGCGGCTAATTCACCCCTCCACTTT; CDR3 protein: CASSLGQGAANSPLHF
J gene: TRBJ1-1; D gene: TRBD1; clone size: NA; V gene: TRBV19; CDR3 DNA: TGTGCCAGTAGTAAACTGGGACAGAGTAACTGGGGGAACACTGAAGCTTTCTTT; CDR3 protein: CASSKLGQSNWGNTEAFF
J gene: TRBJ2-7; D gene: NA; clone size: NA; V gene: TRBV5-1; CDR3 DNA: TGCGCCAGCAGCTTGTCCCAGGGGAGGGCCTACGAGCAGTACTTC; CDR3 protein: CASSLSQGRAYEQYF
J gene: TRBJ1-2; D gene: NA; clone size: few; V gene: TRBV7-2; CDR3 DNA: TGTGCCAGCAGCCGGTCGGGGTCCCGGGGCTATGGCTACACCTTC; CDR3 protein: CASSRSGSRGYGYTF